This T cell receptor (beta chain) was captured by sequencing in a study of blood T cell repertoires in COVID-19. The table came from immunoSEQ multiplex PCR; TCRdb's copy has only in-frame clones and leaves some out. Of over 45,000 clones listed, about nine tenths are singletons. The CDR3 consists of 15 residues. V lost 3 bases and J lost 0; bases outside the gene matches: 1. CDR1 and CDR2 (germline): SGDLS, YYNGEE. Sequencing used peripheral blood. This TCR was sampled from a man aged 55 to 70 with active COVID-19. The chain is built from TRBV9 and TRBJ2-1; 9 positions match TRBD2. CDR3 loop: CASSDSGSSYNEQFF. The CDR3 nucleotides read TGTGCCAGCAGCGATAGCGGGAGCTCCTACAATGAGCAGTTCTTC. Full variable domain (remainder filled in from reference TRBV9 and TRBJ2-1): DSGVTQTPKHLITATGQRVTLRCSPRSGDLSVYWYQQSLDQGLQFLIQYYNGEERAKGNILERFSAQQFPDLHSELNLSSLELGDSALYFCASSDSGSSYNEQFFGPGTRLTVL.